This passage covers 5 T cell receptor beta chains from one sample sequenced in a study of T cell changes during pregnancy in multiple sclerosis. Clones were read by immunoSEQ multiplex PCR, and TCRdb kept only the in-frame ones, dropping some. The top ten hold less than 4% of the sample, which has tens of thousands of clones, 92% seen once. The specimen was CD8+ T cells from peripheral blood mononuclear cells, collected in the third trimester of pregnancy. The origin of the receptors is a female donor in good health, enrolled as a control in a pregnancy study.

The genes are TRBV30 and TRBJ1-1; 8 nucleotides match TRBD1. Germline V CDR1 and CDR2: GTSNPN, SVGIG (reference sequence). The J segment lost 7 bases and the V segment lost 5 bases, leaving 12 bases of the junction unmatched. The CDR3 is 14 amino acids. The CDR3 spells CAWGTGQGNYEAFF. Here the CDR3 DNA reads TGTGCCTGGGGGACAGGACAGGGAAATTATGAAGCTTTCTTT. Supplemented by reference TRBV30 and TRBJ1-1, the full variable domain reads SQTIHQWPATLVQPVGSPLSLECTVEGTSNPNLYWYRQAAGRGLQLLFYSVGIGQISSEVPQNLSASRPQDRQFILSSKKLLLSDSGFYLCAWGTGQGNYEAFFGQGTRLTVV.

The chain joins TRBV19 to TRBJ2-1; TRBD2 agrees at 8 bases. V dropped 6 bases and J dropped 2; count of bases not matched to a gene: 3. Germline assignment: CDR1 LNHDA and CDR2 SQIVND (reference sequence). This CDR3 is 14 amino acids long. DNA of the CDR3: TGTGCCAGTAGCCTTAGCGGGGCCTACAATGAGCAGTTCTTC. As protein: CASSLSGAYNEQFF.

The V and J genes are TRBV27 and TRBJ1-1, with D perhaps TRBD1 (6 bases). Between the trimmed V and J ends, which lost 4 bases and 3 bases, there was a span of 15 bases. The CDR3 spans 15 residues. Germline assignment: CDR1 MNHEY and CDR2 SMNVEV (reference sequence). CDR3 sequence: CASSSRAGAHTEAFF. Written as DNA, the CDR3 is TGTGCCAGCAGTTCCCGGGCAGGGGCCCACACTGAAGCTTTCTTT.

DNA for the CDR3: TGTGCCAGCAGTGCGTTACCTAGTGACACTGAAGCTTTCTTT. It specifies CASSALPSDTEAFF. V is TRBV25-1 and J is TRBJ1-1; D is ambiguous. CDR1 is MGHDK and CDR2 is SYGVNS in the germline V gene. The CDR3 extends over 14 amino acids. V was shortened by 4 bases and J by 3 bases, with 12 bases between the two germline ends.

The rearrangement uses TRBV28 and TRBJ1-1; tentative D call: TRBD1 (5 bases). CDR1 and CDR2 (germline): MDHEN, SYDVKM. The V gene lost 5 bases and the J gene lost 0 bases, with 13 bases spanning the gap. The CDR3 length is 15 residues. For the CDR3, the DNA is TGTGCCAGCAGTCGGGACTTTATCATGAACACTGAAGCTTTCTTT. Protein: CASSRDFIMNTEAFF.